What follows are 30 T cell receptor beta chains derived from one specimen sequenced in a study of immune heterogeneity within non-small cell lung tumors. Multiplex PCR amplified the TCR beta CDR3 region. Its first round ran for 10 cycles with 32 V and 13 J primers. Using its own MiXCR run on the multiplex PCR reads, TCRdb lists one record per CDR3 protein. In the table there are 15,000 or so distinct CDR3 sequences, about 30% of which are singletons. Bulk tumor genomic DNA constituted the template, at 550 to 750 ng per sample. Multiple biopsies spaced far apart were taken from each primary tumor during surgery. Their non-small cell lung cancer was newly diagnosed and untreated, and the patients underwent curative surgery. Sequenced material: lung tumor tissue. The receptors come from a middle-aged man with non-small cell lung cancer.

Points on this clonotype: This CDR3 is missing its conserved last phenylalanine or tryptophan, likely due to a read error. This chain joins TRBV12-3 or TRBV12-4 and TRBJ1-1, with no clear D. Between the trimmed V and J ends, which lost 7 bases and 0 bases, there was a span of 9 bases. This CDR3 comprises 13 residues. The CDR3 sequence is CASIEGLNTEAFL. The CDR3 DNA is TGTGCCAGCATTGAAGGTCTGAACACTGAAGCTTTCCTT.

A word on this clonotype: A much larger clone lies one base from this, so it may be a read error. The genes are TRBV6-1 and TRBJ1-6, with TRBD1 identical over 7 bases. CDR1 and CDR2 from the germline V gene are MNHNS and SASEGT. The CDR3 length is 15 residues. CDR3 sequence: CASMGQRNYNSHLHF. The DNA of the CDR3 is TGTGCCAGCATGGGACAGCGTAACTATAATTCACACCTCCACTTT.

This clonotype has a count of ten or more. V and J are TRBV19 and TRBJ2-1; possible D gene TRBD2, 6 bases. CDR1 and CDR2 (germline): LNHDA, SQIVND (reference sequence). This CDR3 region has 14 residues. Trimming stripped 3 bases from V and 7 bases from J, with 13 bases between. The CDR3 protein is CASSMAGSLNEQFF. CDR3 DNA sequence: TGTGCCAGTAGTATGGCGGGGTCACTAAATGAGCAGTTCTTC.

A remark on this clonotype: With a much larger clone just one base away, this may be a read error. The conserved final phenylalanine or tryptophan is absent from the CDR3, which likely points to a read error. This chain connects TRBV20-1 to TRBJ2-3; a possible D gene is TRBD1 (5 bases). V lost 1 base and J 5 bases, leaving 7 bases between the germline ends. The CDR3 runs to 12 residues. Per germline, CDR1 DFQATT and CDR2 SNEGSKA (reference sequence). The CDR3 region is CSARAGQDTQYS. CDR3 in DNA: TGCAGTGCTAGAGCAGGACAAGATACGCAGTATTCT.

This clonotype counts as medium-sized (0.01 to 0.1%). The chain joins TRBV7-9 to TRBJ2-2, with D uncertain. CDR1 SEHNR and CDR2 FQNEAQ come from the germline V gene (reference sequence). Trimming pared 5 bases from V and 7 bases from J, leaving 8 bases between. This CDR3 has 12 residues. CDR3 sequence reads: CASSPQVGELFF. The CDR3 coding sequence is TGTGCCAGCAGCCCCCAGGTCGGGGAGCTGTTTTTT.

About this clonotype itself: Possible read error: a much larger clone is one base away. This chain links TRBV19 with TRBJ1-5, with 7 bases that match TRBD1. Germline V lookup: CDR1 LNHDA, CDR2 SQIVND (reference sequence). CDR3 length: 16 residues. The CDR3 DNA follows: TGTCCCAGTAGTACGGGAAGGGGGCCTAGCAATCAGCCCCAGCATTTT. This gives the protein CPSSTGRGPSNQPQHF.

Turning to this clonotype: Given a much more abundant clone one base away, this may be a read error. The V call is TRBV7-9, the J call TRBJ1-2; D unresolved. V lost 5 bases and J 6 bases, leaving 16 bases between the germline ends. Germline V lookup: CDR1 SEHNR, CDR2 FQNEAQ (reference sequence). The CDR3 length is 14 residues. CDR3 protein: CASSPLVTTDGYTF. The DNA of the CDR3 is TGTGCCAGCAGCCCCCTAGTAACAACAGATGGCTACACCTTC.

This sequence joins TRBV5-1 and TRBJ2-2, with D tentatively TRBD2 (5 bases). Germline assignment: CDR1 SGHRS and CDR2 YFSETQ. The CDR3 loop spans 13 amino acids. V lost 4 bases and J 7 bases, leaving 11 bases between the germline ends. CDR3 residues: CASSPTSDGELFF. The DNA for the CDR3 is TGCGCCAGCAGCCCCACTAGTGACGGGGAGCTGTTTTTT.

Note on this clonotype: This sequence may be a read error, since a much larger clone differs from it by one base. The CDR3 protein is CTSRLDRGQPQHF. CDR3 in DNA: TGTACCAGCAGGTTGGACAGGGGGCAGCCCCAGCATTTT. The J gene is TRBJ1-5, the V gene TRBV12-3 or TRBV12-4; 10 bases line up with TRBD1. CDR3 length equals 13 residues.

This clonotype has more than one count but fewer than ten. Here the CDR3 reads CASSFANRGNTEAFF. Written as DNA, the CDR3 is TGTGCCAGCAGCTTCGCTAACAGGGGTAACACTGAAGCTTTCTTT. The chain carries TRBV5-4 and TRBJ1-1; TRBD1 agrees at 7 bases. With V trimmed by 2 bases and J by 2 bases, 6 bases remained unmatched. This CDR3 has 15 residues. The germline V gene encodes CDR1 SGHNT and CDR2 YYREEE (reference sequence).

Only a few counts were recorded for this clonotype. The chain links TRBV30 to TRBJ2-7; tentatively, D is TRBD1 (6 bases). V shed 3 bases and J shed 0 bases, with 9 bases lying between them. This CDR3 has 13 amino acids. Germline V gene sequence: CDR1 GTSNPN, CDR2 SVGIG (reference sequence). This chain's CDR3 is CAWSTGNSYEQYF. Written as DNA, the CDR3 is TGTGCCTGGAGCACAGGGAACTCCTACGAGCAGTACTTC.

With respect to this clonotype: A read error may be the cause here, since a much bigger clone is one base away. The chain recombines TRBV4-2 with TRBJ2-7, with D possibly called TRBD1 or TRBD2 (5 bases each). The V end was cut by 1 base, the J end by 3 bases, with 16 bases between. The CDR3 extends over 16 amino acids. Germline V gene lookup returns CDR1 LGHNA and CDR2 YNFKEQ. The CDR3 region has the DNA TGTGCCAGCAGCCAAGTTCTGGGACGGAGCTTCTACGAGCAGTACTTC. Translating gives CASSQVLGRSFYEQYF.

In its sample, this clonotype is medium-sized. This chain connects TRBV20-1 to TRBJ2-7; 7 positions match TRBD1. V shed 5 bases and J 2 bases; nucleotides not matched to a gene: 12. CDR1 and CDR2 from the germline V gene are DFQATT and SNEGSKA (reference sequence). This CDR3 is built from 15 residues. The CDR3 bases are TGCAGTGCTTCGACGCCGGGACAGCACGCCTACGAGCAGTACTTC. Protein sequence: CSASTPGQHAYEQYF.

As concerns this clonotype: A read error may explain this, as a much larger clone is one base away. The J gene is TRBJ1-1, the V gene TRBV15; unclear D gene. Germline V gives CDR1 LNHNV, CDR2 YYDKDF (reference sequence). The CDR3 sequence is 12 residues long. V was pared by 3 bases and J by 8 bases, with 10 bases between. The CDR3 region has the DNA TGTGCCACCAGCAGGGAAAACGGCGAAGCTTTCTTT. Amino acids: CATSRENGEAFF.

This clonotype was counted only a few times. The chain recombines TRBV19 with TRBJ2-5; D is tentatively TRBD1 or TRBD2 (5 bases each). CDR3 size: 14 residues. Trimming shortened V by 9 bases and J by 4 bases, and 18 bases separated the two germline ends. Looked up from germline, CDR1 is LNHDA and CDR2 is SQIVND (reference sequence). CDR3 amino acids: CASRDLSAGETQYF. The CDR3 DNA reads as TGTGCCAGCAGGGACCTCTCGGCAGGAGAGACCCAGTACTTC. Drawing the rest from reference TRBV19 and TRBJ2-5, the complete variable domain is DGGITQSPKYLFRKEGQNVTLSCEQNLNHDAMYWYRQDPGQGLRLIYYSQIVNDFQKGDIAEGYSVSREKKESFPLTVTSAQKNPTAFYLCASRDLSAGETQYFGPGTRLLVL.

CDR3 bases: TGTGCCTGGAGCTCTAGAGCCTCTAGCAATCAGCCCCAGCATTTT. Protein product: CAWSSRASSNQPQHF. This sequence joins TRBV30 and TRBJ1-5; D gene unclear. Germline CDR1 GTSNPN, CDR2 SVGIG (reference sequence). The CDR3 contains 15 residues. V lost 3 bases to trimming and J lost 0 bases, with 12 bases between them.

This clonotype was seen at least ten times. J is TRBJ1-2 and V is TRBV20-1; maybe TRBD1 (5 bases). This CDR3 region has 12 residues. Germline loops: CDR1 DFQATT, CDR2 SNEGSKA (reference sequence). The V and J ends lost 5 bases and 5 bases respectively, with 12 bases between them. In nucleotides, the CDR3 is TGCAGTGCTGGAGGGGTCGGGTATGGCTACACCTTC. It encodes CSAGGVGYGYTF.

This clonotype has a handful of counts. With a much larger clone just one base away, this may be a read error. This chain connects TRBV6-1 to TRBJ2-7; possibly TRBD1 for D (6 bases). CDR1 and CDR2 from the germline V gene are MNHNS and SASEGT. CDR3 length: 14 amino acids. The CDR3: CASSYTGQVYDQYF. Here the CDR3 DNA reads TGTGCCAGCAGCTACACGGGACAAGTCTACGATCAGTACTTC.

This clonotype ranks as medium-sized (0.01 to 0.1%). The chain combines TRBV20-1 with TRBJ2-1; 9 bases align to TRBD2. The CDR3 loop spans 17 amino acids. J lost 0 bases, V lost 0 bases, and 6 bases had no gene match. The germline gives CDR1 DFQATT, CDR2 SNEGSKA (reference sequence). The CDR3 loop reads CSARDRSGRSSYNEQFF. CDR3 coding DNA: TGCAGTGCTAGAGATCGCAGCGGGAGGAGCTCCTACAATGAGCAGTTCTTC.

This clonotype was detected many times. The rearrangement links TRBV6-1 to TRBJ2-3, with TRBD1 as a possible D gene (6 bases). Germline CDR1 is MNHNS and CDR2 is SASEGT. The CDR3 runs 14 residues. V lost 5 bases to trimming and J lost 3 bases, with 12 bases between them. The CDR3 region is CASSLQGITDTQYF. Written as DNA, the CDR3 is TGTGCCAGCAGTTTACAGGGTATAACAGATACGCAGTATTTT.

This clonotype was recorded only once. This may come from a read error, since a much larger clone is one base off. V and J are TRBV20-1 and TRBJ2-1, with 10 bases identical to TRBD2. The V gene end was trimmed by 6 bases and the J gene end by 7 bases; junction bases not matched to a gene: 12. CDR1 is DFQATT, CDR2 SNEGSKA, per germline (reference sequence). CDR3 length equals 15 residues. The CDR3 nucleotides read TGCAGTGCGGAACAACTAGCGGGACGATGGAATGAGCAGTTCTTC. Translated: CSAEQLAGRWNEQFF.

By frequency in the sample, this clonotype is medium-sized. This chain links TRBV11-3 with TRBJ2-7, with D unresolved. Between the trimmed V and J ends, which lost 2 bases and 2 bases, there was a span of 10 bases. Germline-derived CDR1 and CDR2 are SGHNT and YENEEA. The CDR3 runs 14 residues. The CDR3 bases are TGTGCCAGCAGCTTAAGGGCCGGGCCCTACGAGCAGTACTTC. It encodes CASSLRAGPYEQYF.

Comment on this clonotype: This could be a read error, since a much larger clone is one nucleotide away. V and J are TRBV6-1 and TRBJ2-2; D possibly corresponds to TRBD2 (5 bases). Looked up from germline, CDR1 is MNHNS and CDR2 is SASEGT. The CDR3 has 14 residues. V was trimmed by 10 bases and J by 2 bases, leaving 14 bases between them. CDR3 in DNA: TGTGCCAACAGCGGACCTACAAACACCGGGGAGCTGTTTTTT. Translation gives CANSGPTNTGELFF.

In this sample, this clonotype turned up a few times. The junction differs from germline at one of its ends, possibly a read error. The chain is built from TRBV3-1 and TRBJ2-7; 7 bases map to TRBD2. CDR1 is LGHDT, CDR2 YNNKEL, per germline (reference sequence). This CDR3 spans 17 amino acids. The CDR3 DNA reads as TGTACCAGCAGTCATCGCCCCGGGACTACGTTCAAGGGCGAGCAGTACTTC. Its protein is CTSSHRPGTTFKGEQYF.

In regard to this clonotype: A single base separates this from a much larger clone, so it may be a read error. The chain links TRBV5-5 to TRBJ1-2; D is perhaps TRBD1 (6 bases). Germline V gives CDR1 SGHKS, CDR2 YYEKEE (reference sequence). The CDR3 sequence is 12 residues long. The CDR3 DNA follows: TGTGCCATCAGCCACAGGGATTATGGCTACACCTTC. Its translation: CAISHRDYGYTF.

This clonotype is labeled medium-sized. The chain carries TRBV19 and TRBJ1-4; TRBD1 matches 9 bases. With V trimmed by 4 bases and J by 8 bases, 5 bases remained unmatched. This CDR3 has 14 residues. The germline V gene has CDR1 LNHDA and CDR2 SQIVND (reference sequence). CDR3 coding DNA: TGTGCCAGTAGTACCTCAACAGGGGGCGAAAAACTGTTTTTT. Translating gives CASSTSTGGEKLFF.

The chain links TRBV5-1 to TRBJ2-1; perhaps D is TRBD1 or TRBD2 (5 bases each). This CDR3 has 14 residues. Germline CDR1 reads SGHRS; CDR2 reads YFSETQ. V was trimmed by 4 bases and J by 8 bases, leaving 16 bases between them. As DNA, the CDR3 is TGCGCCAGCAGCCGGGACGCCCTGGGGTATGAGCAGTTCTTC. Amino acid sequence: CASSRDALGYEQFF.

A word on this clonotype: With a much larger clone just one base away, this may be a read error. The chain recombines TRBV6-1 with TRBJ1-1; D unclear. The germline CDR1 and CDR2 sequences are MNHNS and SASEGT. This CDR3 is built from 15 residues. V was cut by 6 bases and J by 1 base, with 15 bases left in between. The CDR3 DNA sequence: TGTGCCAGCAGCTCCTGGGGTAGTAAGAACACTGAAGCTTTCTTT. It codes for CASSSWGSKNTEAFF.

This clonotype was seen ten or more times. The chain couples TRBV5-1 to TRBJ1-6; a weak D match, TRBD1 (5 bases). This CDR3 is 15 amino acids long. Germline values: CDR1 SGHRS, CDR2 YFSETQ. Trimming left V 0 bases short and J 7 bases short, with 11 bases between. The DNA for the CDR3 is TGCGCCAGCAGCTTGGCCGAAGGGGCGAATTCACCCCTCCACTTT. It yields the protein CASSLAEGANSPLHF.

This chain connects TRBV5-4 to TRBJ2-3; D not resolved. Germline values: CDR1 SGHNT, CDR2 YYREEE (reference sequence). Trimming stripped 0 bases from V and 7 bases from J, with 3 bases between. The CDR3 totals 11 residues. The CDR3 protein is CASSLENTQYF. CDR3 nucleotide sequence: TGTGCCAGCAGCTTGGAGAATACGCAGTATTTT.